The 30 T cell receptor beta chains listed next were all sequenced from one sample in a study of cytomegalovirus exposure and HLA in healthy donors. PCR primers comprised 60 Vbeta and 13 Jbeta primers. Generated by immunoSEQ multiplex PCR, the TCRdb table keeps only in-frame clones and is missing some. The repertoire consists of around 150,000 clones, with 79% occurring once and the leading ten covering roughly 6.8%. Material: PBMCs. All receptors derive from a middle-aged man in good health and CMV-seropositive.

The rearrangement uses TRBV19 and TRBJ1-1; D gene unclear. The CDR3 is 14 residues long. Trimming left V 4 bases short and J 1 base short, with 10 bases between. Germline CDR1 LNHDA, CDR2 SQIVND (reference sequence). This chain's CDR3 is CASSTSGGNTEAFF. CDR3 bases: TGTGCCAGTAGTACGTCCGGCGGGAACACTGAAGCTTTCTTT.

This clone has a single count. A junction boundary mismatches the germline segment, possibly from a read error. J is TRBJ2-2 and V is TRBV7-8; D not resolved. The CDR3 has 14 amino acids. The germline V gene encodes CDR1 SGHVS and CDR2 FQNEAQ. The chain's CDR3 is CASGLGRNTGELFF. CDR3 sequence (DNA): TGTGCCAGCGGCTTAGGTCGGAACACCGGGGAGCTGTTTTTT.

The chain has TRBV9 and TRBJ1-1; no definite D call. Looked up from germline, CDR1 is SGDLS and CDR2 is YYNGEE. The CDR3 spans 13 residues. V was pared by 3 bases and J by 5 bases, with 11 bases between. CDR3 loop: CASSAQSWTEAFF. The CDR3 coding sequence is TGTGCCAGCAGCGCACAGAGTTGGACTGAAGCTTTCTTT.

The chain couples TRBV6-1 to TRBJ2-5; D possibly corresponds to TRBD1 (6 bases). The J call is uncertain, as TRBJ2-7 better fits the DNA end. This CDR3 has 14 residues. CDR1 and CDR2 (germline): MNHNS, SASEGT. The CDR3 is CASSIAGASYEQYF. Written as DNA, the CDR3 is TGTGCCAGCAGCATAGCAGGGGCCTCCTACGAGCAGTACTTC.

The J gene is TRBJ2-1, the V gene TRBV27, with D perhaps TRBD2 (5 bases). V gave up 3 bases and J gave up 2 bases, with 11 bases separating them. The CDR3 has 15 amino acids. CDR1 is MNHEY and CDR2 is SMNVEV in the germline V gene (reference sequence). CDR3 protein: CASSLGDGPYNEQFF. CDR3 bases: TGTGCCAGCAGTTTGGGAGACGGACCCTACAATGAGCAGTTCTTC.

This sequence joins TRBV11-3 and TRBJ2-2; possible D gene TRBD1, 5 bases. This CDR3 spans 14 amino acids. Germline-derived CDR1 and CDR2 are SGHNT and YENEEA. Trimming removed 5 bases at V and 7 bases at J, with 14 bases between. The CDR3 protein is CASSPRGGGGELFF. The CDR3 DNA sequence: TGTGCCAGCAGCCCAAGGGGCGGCGGCGGGGAGCTGTTTTTT.

Worth noting for this clone: At one boundary the junction diverges from the germline segment, which might be a read error. V gene TRBV5-1 combines with J gene TRBJ1-2; 10 positions agree with TRBD1. Germline CDR1 SGHRS, CDR2 YFSETQ. This CDR3 contains 13 residues. CDR3 nucleotides: TGCGCCAGCACCTTGGGACAGGGGCATGGCTACACCTTC. This gives the protein CASTLGQGHGYTF.

This CDR3 reads CASSYSDRDFGYTF. As DNA, the CDR3 is TGTGCCAGCAGTTATTCGGACAGGGACTTTGGCTACACCTTC. V usage is TRBV6-5 and J usage is TRBJ1-2, with 8 positions matching TRBD1. CDR1 is MNHEY, CDR2 SVGAGI, per germline. V was clipped by 3 bases and J by 7 bases; unmatched bases: 7. This CDR3 has 14 amino acids.

J is TRBJ2-1 and V is TRBV28; TRBD2 matches 7 bases. V was pared by 3 bases and J by 6 bases, with 8 bases of the junction left unmatched. Germline lookup yields CDR1 MDHEN and CDR2 SYDVKM. This CDR3 is 15 amino acids long. The CDR3 DNA sequence: TGTGCCAGCAGTTTGCCGGGAGGAACCCTCAATGAGCAGTTCTTC. Its translation is CASSLPGGTLNEQFF.

The V and J genes are TRBV5-1 and TRBJ1-6, with a tentative D call TRBD1 (6 bases). The length of the CDR3 is 15 residues. Trimming shortened V by 0 bases and J by 9 bases, and 13 bases separated the two germline ends. From germline, CDR1 is SGHRS and CDR2 YFSETQ. This chain's CDR3 is CASSLGAGDSSPLHF. As DNA, the CDR3 is TGCGCCAGCAGCTTGGGGGCAGGGGATAGTTCACCCCTCCACTTT.

The CDR3 spells CATSRDLRTGGYEQYF. In DNA, the CDR3 is TGTGCCACCAGCAGGGACTTAAGGACAGGGGGCTACGAGCAGTACTTC. The chain has TRBV15 and TRBJ2-5, with 10 bases matching TRBD1. The J call may be mistaken, given a closer DNA end match to TRBJ2-7. CDR1 is LNHNV and CDR2 is YYDKDF in the germline V gene (reference sequence). The CDR3 covers 16 residues.

The chain joins TRBV6-5 to TRBJ2-5; 8 bases match TRBD1. The J call may be faulty, since TRBJ2-7 better matches the DNA end. The CDR3 spans 12 residues. The germline gives CDR1 MNHEY, CDR2 SVGAGI. The CDR3 here is CASTDRVSEQYF. CDR3 DNA sequence: TGTGCCAGCACGGACAGGGTTTCCGAGCAGTACTTC.

The rearrangement joins TRBV19 to TRBJ2-2; TRBD2 matches 10 bases. V lost 7 bases and J lost 7; bases outside the gene matches: 9. The CDR3 extends over 15 amino acids. The germline V gene has CDR1 LNHDA and CDR2 SQIVND (reference sequence). The CDR3 here is CASIGLAGGSGELFF. The CDR3 region has the DNA TGTGCCAGTATAGGTTTAGCGGGAGGTAGCGGGGAGCTGTTTTTT.

The chain joins TRBV19 to TRBJ1-2, with D perhaps TRBD1 (5 bases). The germline V gene has CDR1 LNHDA and CDR2 SQIVND (reference sequence). V lost 1 base and J 2 bases, leaving 5 bases between the germline ends. CDR3 length equals 13 residues. CDR3 nucleotides: TGTGCCAGTAGTATAGCAGGGAACTATGGCTACACCTTC. Translation: CASSIAGNYGYTF.

The V gene is TRBV6-6, the J gene TRBJ2-5; the match to TRBD2 covers 9 bases. The J call is in doubt because the DNA end fits TRBJ2-7 better. The CDR3 totals 15 residues. In germline, CDR1 is MNHNY, CDR2 SVGAGI (reference sequence). The CDR3 protein is CASSDGAGGSYEQYF. The CDR3 region has the DNA TGTGCCAGCAGTGACGGAGCGGGAGGCTCCTACGAGCAGTACTTC.

This clone occurred a few times. The J gene is TRBJ1-1, the V gene TRBV7-9; 8 nucleotides match TRBD1. V lost 0 bases, J lost 8 bases, and 5 bases stayed unmatched. The CDR3 covers 14 residues. Germline values: CDR1 SEHNR, CDR2 FQNEAQ (reference sequence). The CDR3 here is CASSLAWAGGEAFF. The CDR3 nucleotides are TGTGCCAGCAGCTTAGCCTGGGCAGGGGGCGAAGCTTTCTTT.

A single count supports this clone. The chain is built from TRBV2 and TRBJ2-2; 8 bases agree with TRBD1. Germline CDR1 is SNHLY and CDR2 is FYNNEI. V was clipped by 6 bases and J by 5 bases; unmatched bases: 8. There are 15 residues in the CDR3. CDR3 nucleotide sequence: TGTGCCAGCAGACGCGGACAGGGTAGGACCGGGGAGCTGTTTTTT. Its protein product is CASRRGQGRTGELFF.

This clone was seen a handful of times. The chain couples TRBV2 to TRBJ2-7; 10 nucleotides align to TRBD1. With 5 bases clipped from V and 7 bases from J, the junction kept 8 bases outside the gene matches. This CDR3 has 14 amino acids. Germline assignment: CDR1 SNHLY and CDR2 FYNNEI. The CDR3 nucleotides are TGTGCCAGCAGTTTACGACAGGGGGCGGTGGAGCAGTACTTC. This translates into CASSLRQGAVEQYF.

This clone appeared once. This chain joins TRBV7-9 and TRBJ2-1; D perhaps matches TRBD1 (5 bases). The V gene's germline CDR1 is SEHNR and CDR2 FQNEAQ (reference sequence). The CDR3 is made up of 14 amino acids. Trimming left V 2 bases short and J 4 bases short, with 9 bases between. The DNA of the CDR3 is TGTGCCAGCAGCTTATCGACAGTTTACAATGAGCAGTTCTTC. This sequence encodes CASSLSTVYNEQFF.

This chain uses TRBV2 with TRBJ2-2, with D possibly being TRBD1 (5 bases). The ends were cut back, 7 bases at V and 5 bases at J, with 17 bases in the middle. This CDR3 has 15 residues. CDR1 and CDR2 from the germline V gene are SNHLY and FYNNEI. This chain's CDR3 is CASTIGRVRTGELFF. In DNA, the CDR3 is TGTGCCAGCACAATTGGCAGGGTCAGGACCGGGGAGCTGTTTTTT.

About this clone itself: Other nucleotide sequences in the sample specify the same CDR3. This chain links TRBV19 with TRBJ1-5; no definite D call. Between the trimmed V and J ends, which lost 0 bases and 6 bases, there was a span of 6 bases. There are 13 residues in the CDR3. Germline V gene sequence: CDR1 LNHDA, CDR2 SQIVND (reference sequence). For the CDR3, the DNA is TGTGCCAGTAGTATAGACCGAGTTCAGCCCCAGCATTTT. This encodes CASSIDRVQPQHF.

J is TRBJ2-7 and V is TRBV9, with D possibly TRBD2 on 7 matching bases. The CDR3 is 15 amino acids. V dropped 2 bases and J dropped 0 bases, with 12 bases sitting between them. The germline CDR1 and CDR2 sequences are SGDLS and YYNGEE. The CDR3 reads CASSVGGLSSYEQYF. As DNA, the CDR3 is TGTGCCAGCAGCGTGGGGGGGCTGAGCTCCTACGAGCAGTACTTC.

This clone was seen a handful of times. The chain employs TRBV12-5 and TRBJ1-6, with D possibly matching TRBD1 (5 bases). The V end was cut by 7 bases, the J end by 4 bases, with 11 bases between. From germline, CDR1 is LGHNT and CDR2 FRNRAP. This CDR3 spans 14 amino acids. CDR3 sequence reads: CASALDSYNSPLHF. The CDR3 DNA reads TGTGCTAGTGCCCTCGACAGTTATAATTCACCCCTCCACTTT. The full variable domain, completed using reference TRBV12-5 and TRBJ1-6, is DARVTQTPRHKVTEMGQEVTMRCQPILGHNTVFWYRQTMMQGLELLAYFRNRAPLDDSGMPKDRFSAEMPDATLATLKIQPSEPRDSAVYFCASALDSYNSPLHFGNGTRLTVT.

The chain has TRBV11-1 and TRBJ1-3; D is uncertain. The CDR3 spans 15 residues. Germline V gives CDR1 SGHAT, CDR2 FQDESV (reference sequence). V lost 5 bases, J lost 9 bases, and 20 bases lay in between. The chain's CDR3 is CASSTDWTRGVTIYF. The CDR3 DNA follows: TGTGCCAGCAGCACTGACTGGACCCGGGGAGTCACCATATATTTT.

The chain combines TRBV7-8 with TRBJ2-7, with D tentatively TRBD1 (6 bases). V gave up 5 bases and J gave up 5 bases, with 10 bases separating them. The CDR3 runs 12 residues. Looked up from germline, CDR1 is SGHVS and CDR2 is FQNEAQ. CDR3 loop: CASSATGNEQYF. The DNA for the CDR3 is TGTGCCAGCAGCGCCACAGGGAACGAGCAGTACTTC. The entire variable domain, with the rest obtained from reference TRBV7-8 and TRBJ2-7, is as follows: GAGVSQSPRYKVAKRGQDVALRCDPISGHVSLFWYQQALGQGPEFLTYFQNEAQLDKSGLPSDRFFAERPEGSVSTLKIQRTQQEDSAVYLCASSATGNEQYFGPGTRLTVT.

J is TRBJ1-1 and V is TRBV6-5; 7 positions agree with TRBD1. The CDR3 totals 14 residues. Per germline, CDR1 MNHEY and CDR2 SVGAGI. Trimming removed 5 bases from V and 1 base from J; junction bases left unmatched: 4. CDR3 in amino acids: CASSGQASNTEAFF. The CDR3 coding sequence is TGTGCCAGCAGTGGACAGGCTTCGAACACTGAAGCTTTCTTT.

The genes are TRBV11-3 and TRBJ1-2; maybe TRBD1 (5 bases). Trimming shortened V by 3 bases and J by 6 bases, and 17 bases separated the two germline ends. Per the germline V gene, CDR1 is SGHNT and CDR2 is YENEEA. The CDR3 extends over 15 amino acids. The CDR3 sequence: CASSFREGCADGYTF. The CDR3 DNA is TGTGCCAGCAGCTTCAGGGAGGGCTGTGCGGATGGCTACACCTTC.

The rearrangement uses TRBV10-3 and TRBJ2-7, with D perhaps TRBD2 (5 bases). The CDR3 is 13 amino acids. Trimming took 0 bases from V and 5 from J, leaving 8 bases between them. CDR1 and CDR2 (germline): ENHRY, SYGVKD. The CDR3, as DNA: TGTGCCATCAGTGAGTCGGGAGACCACGAGCAGTACTTC. Encoded protein: CAISESGDHEQYF.

The chain links TRBV28 to TRBJ2-7; 8 bases are a match to TRBD1. The germline gives CDR1 MDHEN, CDR2 SYDVKM. The CDR3 has 15 amino acids. Trimming cost V 8 bases and J 2 bases; bases outside gene matches: 11. The CDR3 DNA follows: TGTGCCAGCCTCCAAACAGGGGGTAATCCCTACGAGCAGTACTTC. Translating gives CASLQTGGNPYEQYF.

The chain is built from TRBV5-3 and TRBJ2-5; 13 bases match TRBD2. TRBV5-3 is given ORF status, its function remaining uncertain. The CDR3 covers 17 residues. V gave up 10 bases and J gave up 4 bases; unmatched junction bases: 16. CDR3 DNA: TGTGCCCCCAACCAGACTAGCGGGAGGAGAAGCAGAGAGACCCAGTACTTC. It codes for CAPNQTSGRRSRETQYF.